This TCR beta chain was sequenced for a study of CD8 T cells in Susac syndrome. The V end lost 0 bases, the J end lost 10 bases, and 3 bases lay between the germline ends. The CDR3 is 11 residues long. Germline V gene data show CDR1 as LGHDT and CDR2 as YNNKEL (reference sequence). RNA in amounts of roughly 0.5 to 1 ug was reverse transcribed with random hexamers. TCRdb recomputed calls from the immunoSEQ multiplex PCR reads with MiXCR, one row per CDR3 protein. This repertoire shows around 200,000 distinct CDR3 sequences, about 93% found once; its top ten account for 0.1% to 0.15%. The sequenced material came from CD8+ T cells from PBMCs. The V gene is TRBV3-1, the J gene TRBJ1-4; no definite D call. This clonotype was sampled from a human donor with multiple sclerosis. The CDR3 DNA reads TGTGCCAGCAGCCAAGACGGAAAACTGTTTTTT. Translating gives CASSQDGKLFF. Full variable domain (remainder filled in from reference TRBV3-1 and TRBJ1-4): DTAVSQTPKYLVTQMGNDKSIKCEQNLGHDTMYWYKQDSKKFLKIMFSYNNKELIINETVPNRFSPKSPDKAHLNLHINSLELGDSAVYFCASSQDGKLFFGSGTQLSVL.